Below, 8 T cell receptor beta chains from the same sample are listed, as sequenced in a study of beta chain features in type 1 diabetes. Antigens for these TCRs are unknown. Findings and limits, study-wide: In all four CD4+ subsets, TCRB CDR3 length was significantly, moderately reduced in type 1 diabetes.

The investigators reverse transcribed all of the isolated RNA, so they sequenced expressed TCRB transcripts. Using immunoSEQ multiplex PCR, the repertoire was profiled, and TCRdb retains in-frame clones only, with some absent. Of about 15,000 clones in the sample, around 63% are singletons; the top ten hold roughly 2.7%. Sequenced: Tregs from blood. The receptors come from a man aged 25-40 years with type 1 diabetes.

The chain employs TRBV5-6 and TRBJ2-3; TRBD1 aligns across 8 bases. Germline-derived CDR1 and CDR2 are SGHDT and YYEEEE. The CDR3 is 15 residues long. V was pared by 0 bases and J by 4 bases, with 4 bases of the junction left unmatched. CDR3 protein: CASSLGDRGPDTQYF. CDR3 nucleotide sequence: TGTGCCAGCAGCTTGGGAGACAGGGGACCAGATACGCAGTATTTT.

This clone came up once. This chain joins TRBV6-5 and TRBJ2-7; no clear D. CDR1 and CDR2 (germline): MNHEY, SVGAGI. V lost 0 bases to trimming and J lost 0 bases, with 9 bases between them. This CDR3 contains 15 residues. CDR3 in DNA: TGTGCCAGCAGTTACTCGTACAGCCTCTCCTACGAGCAGTACTTC. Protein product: CASSYSYSLSYEQYF.

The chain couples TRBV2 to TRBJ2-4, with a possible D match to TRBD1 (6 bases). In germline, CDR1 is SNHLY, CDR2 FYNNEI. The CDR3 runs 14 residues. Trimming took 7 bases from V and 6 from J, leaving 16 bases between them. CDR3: CASMGAGQGNIQYF. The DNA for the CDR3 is TGTGCCAGCATGGGGGCGGGCCAGGGAAACATTCAGTACTTC. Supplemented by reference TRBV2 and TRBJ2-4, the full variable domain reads EPEVTQTPSHQVTQMGQEVILRCVPISNHLYFYWYRQILGQKVEFLVSFYNNEISEKSEIFDDQFSVERPDGSNFTLKIRSTKLEDSAMYFCASMGAGQGNIQYFGAGTRLSVL.

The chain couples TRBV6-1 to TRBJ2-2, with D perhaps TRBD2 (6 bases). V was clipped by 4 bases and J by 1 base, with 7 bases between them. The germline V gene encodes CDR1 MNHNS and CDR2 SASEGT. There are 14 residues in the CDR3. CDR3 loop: CASSGLGNTGELFF. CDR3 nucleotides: TGTGCCAGCAGTGGACTAGGGAACACCGGGGAGCTGTTTTTT.

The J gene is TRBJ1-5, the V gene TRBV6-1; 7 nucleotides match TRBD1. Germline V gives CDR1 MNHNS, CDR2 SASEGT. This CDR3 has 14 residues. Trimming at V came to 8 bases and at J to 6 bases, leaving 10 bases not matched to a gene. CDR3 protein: CASDRATGSQPQHF. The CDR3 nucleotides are TGTGCCAGCGACAGGGCGACCGGGAGTCAGCCCCAGCATTTT.

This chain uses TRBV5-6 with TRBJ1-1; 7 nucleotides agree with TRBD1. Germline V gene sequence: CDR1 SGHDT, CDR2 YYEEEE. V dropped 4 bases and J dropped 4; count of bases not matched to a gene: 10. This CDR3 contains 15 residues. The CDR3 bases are TGTGCCAGCAGCCACCCACAGGGGTCAGCCACTGAAGCTTTCTTT. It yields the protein CASSHPQGSATEAFF. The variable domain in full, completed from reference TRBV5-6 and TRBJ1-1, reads DAGVTQSPTHLIKTRGQQVTLRCSPKSGHDTVSWYQQALGQGPQFIFQYYEEEERQRGNFPDRFSGHQFPNYSSELNVNALLLGDSALYLCASSHPQGSATEAFFGQGTRLTVV.

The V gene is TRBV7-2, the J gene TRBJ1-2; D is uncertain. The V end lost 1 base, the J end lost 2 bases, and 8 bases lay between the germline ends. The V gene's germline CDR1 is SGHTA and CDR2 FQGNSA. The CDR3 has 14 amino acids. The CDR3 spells CASSLGPGNYGYTF. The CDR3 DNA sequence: TGTGCCAGCAGCTTAGGACCGGGAAACTATGGCTACACCTTC.

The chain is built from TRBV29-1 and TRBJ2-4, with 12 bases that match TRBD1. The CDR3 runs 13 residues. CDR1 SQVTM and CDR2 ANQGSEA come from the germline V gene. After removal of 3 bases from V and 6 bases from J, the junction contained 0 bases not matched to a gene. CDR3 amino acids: CSVEGQGANIQYF. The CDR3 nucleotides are TGCAGCGTTGAGGGACAGGGGGCAAACATTCAGTACTTC.